Given below is one T cell receptor (beta chain) in context. Its antigen is undetermined. The assay was immunoSEQ multiplex PCR, and TCRdb's table has in-frame clones only and misses some. The table shows some 95,000 clones, with approximately 85% occurring only once. These data belong to a study of OX40 agonist ivuxolimab in advanced cancers. Overall study results and limits: Researchers did not determine the expanded peripheral T cells' antigen specificity. CD8+ T cells (on average) carried more expanded clones than CD4+ T cells.

This TCR came from an adult with an advanced solid tumor such as melanoma, head and neck, liver or kidney cancer. This sample comprised CD4+ or CD8+ T cells sorted from blood, obtained in a trial of the OX40 agonist ivuxolimab.

The CDR3 here is CASSLAGVDTQYF. The DNA for the CDR3 is TGCGCCAGCAGTCTAGCGGGAGTAGATACGCAGTATTTT. The chain employs TRBV4-1 and TRBJ2-3, with 10 bases identical to TRBD2. This CDR3 region has 13 residues. The V segment lost 6 bases and the J segment 5 bases; nucleotides outside the gene matches: 2. Germline CDR1 reads MGHRA; CDR2 reads YSYEKL.